The sequence of this TCR beta chain was determined in a study of beta chain features in type 1 diabetes. Per germline, CDR1 MDHEN and CDR2 SYDVKM. Trimming removed 3 bases from V and 2 bases from J, with 8 bases in between. The CDR3 contains 13 residues. Study findings and constraints: Shorter TCRB CDR3s, moderately but significantly so, marked every one of the four CD4+ subsets in Type 1 diabetes patients.

Notes on this clone: Its target is not known.

Isolated RNA was reverse transcribed in full, so expressed TCRB transcripts were sequenced. The table came from immunoSEQ multiplex PCR; TCRdb's copy has only in-frame clones and leaves some out. The table lists some 220,000 clones, about a tenth of them singletons. The source material was central memory CD4+ T cells from blood. This clonotype was sampled from a man aged 18 to 29 in good health. V and J are TRBV28 and TRBJ2-7; no reliable D call. The CDR3 protein is CASSFSAAYEQYF. CDR3 nucleotide sequence: TGTGCCAGCAGTTTCTCGGCAGCCTACGAGCAGTACTTC.